This T cell receptor (beta chain) came from a study of cytomegalovirus exposure and HLA in healthy donors. The PCR contained 60 Vbeta and 13 Jbeta primers. This table comes from immunoSEQ multiplex PCR, and its TCRdb copy is limited to in-frame clones, with some not included. The data show 98,000 or so clones, roughly 75% seen once. This CDR3 spans 13 amino acids. V was clipped by 6 bases and J by 2 bases; unmatched bases: 4. The germline V gene encodes CDR1 MDHEN and CDR2 SYDVKM. Findings of the study overall: The records held CMV serostatus as the only immune exposure information.

With respect to this clone: Its cognate antigen is unknown.

The source of this sequence is a middle-aged woman in good health and CMV-seronegative. The chain carries TRBV28 and TRBJ2-7; TRBD1 matches 7 bases. The sample comprised PBMCs. The CDR3 coding sequence is TGTGCCAGCAGGAAGGGACAGCCCTACGAGCAGTACTTC. This translates into CASRKGQPYEQYF.